Listed below are T cell receptor beta chains from one sample, sequenced in a study of T cell changes during pregnancy in multiple sclerosis. The method was immunoSEQ multiplex PCR; TCRdb's version includes in-frame clones alone and lacks a portion of them. The sample consists of about 49,000 clones, 80% to 95% of them appearing once. The specimen comprised peripheral blood, sampled after pregnancy. Source of these receptors: a female donor with multiple sclerosis, enrolled in a pregnancy study. Each CDR3 is given with its conserved first and last residue. A D gene is named only where the DNA matches it firmly. Expanded clones get a size class; other rows say once, few or many, or leave the size out.

clone size,V gene,D gene,J gene,CDR3 protein,CDR3 DNA
NA,TRBV5-5,NA,TRBJ1-4,CASSLAVGISNEKLFF,TGTGCCAGCAGCTTGGCCGTCGGGATCTCTAATGAAAAACTGTTTTTT
NA,TRBV6-5,NA,TRBJ1-6,CASSYGPPRNSPLHF,TGTGCCAGCAGTTACGGGCCGCCTCGTAATTCACCCCTCCACTTT
once,TRBV30,NA,TRBJ2-1,CAWNHLEGQEQFF,TGTGCCTGGAACCACCTCGAAGGACAGGAGCAGTTCTTC
NA,TRBV19,TRBD1,TRBJ2-7,CASSWGQGLSYEQYF,TGTGCCAGTAGTTGGGGACAGGGACTCTCCTACGAGCAGTACTTC
NA,TRBV4-2,TRBD2,TRBJ2-2,CASSQASSGVSGELFF,TGTGCCAGCAGCCAAGCATCTAGCGGGGTATCCGGGGAGCTGTTTTTT
NA,TRBV7-3,NA,TRBJ1-1,CASSAEGLANTEAFF,TGTGCCAGCAGCGCCGAGGGACTGGCGAACACTGAAGCTTTCTTT
NA,TRBV6-5,TRBD1,TRBJ1-2,CASSYAGQGSGYTF,TGTGCCAGCAGTTACGCGGGACAGGGTTCTGGCTACACCTTC
NA,TRBV7-2,TRBD2,TRBJ2-7,CASSFLSGGPSYEQYF,TGTGCCAGCAGCTTCCTTAGCGGGGGGCCCTCCTACGAGCAGTACTTC
once,TRBV4-2,TRBD1,TRBJ2-5,CASSQAQKGVGRGIQETQYF,TGTGCCAGCAGCCAAGCCCAGAAAGGAGTGGGCAGGGGGATCCAAGAGACCCAGTACTTC
once,TRBV6-5,NA,TRBJ2-7,CASSYDSSEQYF,TGTGCCAGCAGCTACGACAGTAGCGAGCAGTACTTC
NA,TRBV14,TRBD2,TRBJ2-5,CASSPIAGGEETQYF,TGTGCCAGCAGCCCAATAGCGGGGGGAGAAGAGACCCAGTACTTC
few,TRBV6-6,NA,TRBJ1-1,CASRNGQKNTEAFF,TGTGCCAGCAGAAATGGACAGAAGAACACTGAAGCTTTCTTT
NA,TRBV7-7,TRBD1,TRBJ2-1,CASSPGQGRNEQFF,TGTGCTAGCAGCCCCGGACAGGGGAGGAATGAGCAGTTCTTC
NA,TRBV6-1,NA,TRBJ1-2,CASSPGPSHYGYTF,TGTGCCAGCAGCCCGGGTCCCTCTCACTATGGCTACACCTTC
NA,TRBV9,NA,TRBJ2-3,CASSPRVSTDTQYF,TGTGCCAGCAGCCCCCGCGTCTCCACAGATACGCAGTATTTT
NA,TRBV4-2,TRBD1,TRBJ1-1,CASSQRRQGAAAMNTEAFF,TGTGCCAGCAGCCAAAGGAGACAGGGGGCCGCAGCCATGAACACTGAAGCTTTCTTT
NA,TRBV7-2,TRBD1,TRBJ1-5,CASSPGTGAHSNQPQHF,TGTGCCAGCAGCCCAGGGACAGGGGCTCATAGCAATCAGCCCCAGCATTTT
once,TRBV7-2,NA,TRBJ1-5,CASSLQLTANQPQHF,TGTGCCAGCAGCTTACAGCTCACAGCAAACCAGCCCCAGCATTTT
NA,TRBV11-3,NA,TRBJ1-1,CASSFGQQNTEAFF,TGTGCCAGCAGCTTCGGACAGCAGAACACTGAAGCTTTCTTT
NA,TRBV4-2,NA,TRBJ1-4,CASSLNRDNEKLFF,TGTGCCAGCAGCCTGAACAGGGATAATGAAAAACTGTTTTTT
NA,TRBV7-2,NA,TRBJ1-5,CASSSYNDQPQHF,TGTGCCAGCAGCTCGTACAATGATCAGCCCCAGCATTTT
NA,TRBV5-4,NA,TRBJ1-1,CASSPVGRGNTEAFF,TGTGCCAGCAGCCCGGTTGGCAGGGGGAACACTGAAGCTTTCTTT
NA,TRBV6-5,NA,TRBJ2-7,CASSYSPSPSIYEQYF,TGTGCCAGCAGTTACTCACCATCCCCTAGCATTTACGAGCAGTACTTC
NA,TRBV7-9,TRBD2,TRBJ2-2,CASSLGASGATGELFF,TGTGCCAGCAGCTTAGGTGCTAGCGGGGCCACCGGGGAGCTGTTTTTT
NA,TRBV4-3,TRBD2,TRBJ2-1,CASSLTGGKYNEQFF,TGCGCCAGCAGCCTGACGGGAGGGAAGTACAATGAGCAGTTCTTC
few,TRBV12-5,NA,TRBJ2-7,CASGGDIYYEQYF,TGTGCTAGTGGTGGGGACATCTACTACGAGCAGTACTTC
NA,TRBV27,NA,TRBJ1-5,CASRNRATNQPQHF,TGTGCCAGCAGGAACAGGGCCACCAATCAGCCCCAGCATTTT
NA,TRBV19,TRBD2,TRBJ2-1,CASSPGGGRDEQFF,TGTGCCAGTAGCCCCGGCGGGGGGAGGGATGAGCAGTTCTTC
NA,TRBV19,NA,TRBJ1-1,CASTGMNTEAFF,TGTGCCAGCACAGGGATGAACACTGAAGCTTTCTTT
NA,TRBV5-1,TRBD2,TRBJ2-5,CASSYGRGGQKKETQYF,TGCGCCAGCAGCTATGGCCGGGGGGGCCAAAAAAAAGAGACCCAGTACTTC
once,TRBV7-2,TRBD2,TRBJ2-3,CAQFPSGGAVSTDTQYF,TGTGCCCAATTTCCTAGCGGGGGGGCCGTGAGCACAGATACGCAGTATTTT
NA,TRBV9,NA,TRBJ2-1,CASSGGRHNEQFF,TGTGCCAGCAGCGGGGGCCGACATAATGAGCAGTTCTTC
NA,TRBV10-2,NA,TRBJ2-2,CASSGTAGELFF,TGCGCCAGCAGTGGGACTGCCGGGGAGCTGTTTTTT
NA,TRBV27,TRBD2,TRBJ2-5,CASSALAGTLETQYF,TGTGCCAGCAGTGCACTAGCGGGGACCCTAGAGACCCAGTACTTC
NA,TRBV5-4,TRBD1,TRBJ1-5,CASSFMRTGEGNQPQHF,TGTGCCAGCAGCTTTATGCGGACAGGGGAGGGCAATCAGCCCCAGCATTTT
NA,TRBV7-2,TRBD1,TRBJ1-1,CASRDGTAEAFF,TGTGCCAGCAGGGACGGGACAGCTGAAGCTTTCTTT
once,TRBV7-9,NA,TRBJ2-5,CASSLVRARETQYF,TGTGCCAGCAGCTTAGTCAGGGCACGAGAGACCCAGTACTTC
NA,TRBV18,TRBD2,TRBJ2-5,CASSPRTSGEETQYF,TGTGCCAGCTCACCCCGGACTAGCGGGGAGGAGACCCAGTACTTC
NA,TRBV4-1,NA,TRBJ2-3,CASHTSGVVAVDTQYF,TGCGCCAGCCATACCTCCGGGGTAGTAGCGGTAGATACGCAGTATTTT
NA,TRBV7-9,TRBD2,TRBJ2-3,CASSRTSGGRDTQYF,TGTGCCAGCAGTCGGACTAGCGGGGGCCGGGATACGCAGTATTTT
NA,TRBV4-1,NA,TRBJ2-1,CASSQEGRGNYNEQFF,TGCGCCAGCAGCCAAGAGGGCAGGGGAAACTACAATGAGCAGTTCTTC
NA,TRBV10-3,TRBD1,TRBJ1-5,CAISGGQGIKSNQPQHF,TGTGCCATCAGTGGGGGACAGGGGATAAAGAGCAATCAGCCCCAGCATTTT